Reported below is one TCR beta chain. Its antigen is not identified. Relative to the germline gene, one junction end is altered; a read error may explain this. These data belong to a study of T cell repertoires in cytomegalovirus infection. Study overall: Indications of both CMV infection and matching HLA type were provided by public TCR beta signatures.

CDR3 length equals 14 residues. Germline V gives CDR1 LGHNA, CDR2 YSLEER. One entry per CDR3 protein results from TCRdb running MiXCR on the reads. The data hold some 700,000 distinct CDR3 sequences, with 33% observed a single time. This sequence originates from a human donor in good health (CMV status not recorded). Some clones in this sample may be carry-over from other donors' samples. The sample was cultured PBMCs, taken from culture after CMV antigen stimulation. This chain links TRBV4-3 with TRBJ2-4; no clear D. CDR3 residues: CANSERVGLNIQYF. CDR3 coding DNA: TGCGCCAACAGCGAGCGAGTGGGCTTGAACATTCAGTACTTC.